This is a list of T cell receptor beta chains from one sample in a study of identical twins. One entry per CDR3 protein, called by TCRdb with MiXCR from the 5' RACE reads. This repertoire shows 200,000 to 250,000 distinct CDR3 sequences, approximately 8.3% found once; its top ten account for around 1.8%. These data were likewise used in another study, on yellow fever vaccine responses in identical twins.

The material sequenced was memory (CD45RO+) T cells sorted from blood. The receptors come from a woman between 18 and 30 years old in good health. Both conserved end residues are part of each CDR3. D genes are given only for firm matches. The listing skips clone size in some rows; elsewhere it reads once, few, many or a size class.

j_call clone_size v_call d_call cdr3_nt cdr3_aa
TRBJ2-1 NA TRBV11-2 NA TGTGCCAGCGGCAGCGCGGACAGAGGTTACAATGAGCAGTTCTTC CASGSADRGYNEQFF
TRBJ2-3 NA TRBV6-2/TRBV6-3 TRBD1 TGTGCCAGCAGAGCCGGACAGGGCGTGATCACAGATACGCAGTATTTT CASRAGQGVITDTQYF
TRBJ2-1 few TRBV6-1 TRBD2 TGTGCCAGCATTCTACCCGGGACTACCAATGAGCAGTTCTTC CASILPGTTNEQFF
TRBJ2-5 NA TRBV6-1 NA TGTGCCAGCACCCTGGGCTGGGGAGACCAAGAGACCCAGTACTTC CASTLGWGDQETQYF
TRBJ2-7 many TRBV5-5 NA TGTGCCAGCAGGCATTCGGAATACGAGCAGTACTTC CASRHSEYEQYF
TRBJ1-5 many TRBV15 TRBD1 TGTGCCACCAGCAGAGGCAGGGGGGTTCAGCCCCAGCATTTT CATSRGRGVQPQHF
TRBJ1-6 NA TRBV2 NA TGTGCCAGCAGTGACTTCGGGGGAGGGCGGTCACCCCTCCACTTT CASSDFGGGRSPLHF
TRBJ2-7 few TRBV6-5 NA TGTGCCAGCAGTTACATAGGGGCCGACGAGCAGTACTTC CASSYIGADEQYF
TRBJ2-3 many TRBV12-3/TRBV12-4 TRBD2 TGTGCCAGCAGAGTAGCGGGGGCCCTCACAGATACGCAGTATTTT CASRVAGALTDTQYF
TRBJ2-1 few TRBV5-1 TRBD1 TGCGCCAGCAGTCAAGGACAGGGGATACCCAATGAGCAGTTCTTC CASSQGQGIPNEQFF
TRBJ1-2 NA TRBV20-1 NA TGCAGTGCTAGAGATCCGGCTCGGGCCTCATTCTATGGCTACACCTTC CSARDPARASFYGYTF
TRBJ2-2 few TRBV9 NA TGTGCCAGCAGCGTTTTTACAGGGCAGACCGGGGAGCTGTTTTTT CASSVFTGQTGELFF
TRBJ2-7 few TRBV7-8 NA TGTGCCAGCAGCTTAGGTCTCACCGCCTACGAGCAGTACTTC CASSLGLTAYEQYF
TRBJ2-3 few TRBV6-2/TRBV6-3 NA TGTGCCAGCAGCCGAGCTTGGGGCGGGACCACAGATACGCAGTATTTT CASSRAWGGTTDTQYF
TRBJ1-4 many TRBV6-5 NA TGTGCCAGCAGTTACATGGTGGGGGATAGCGGAAAACTGTTTTTT CASSYMVGDSGKLFF
TRBJ1-1 few TRBV3-1 TRBD1 TGTGCCAGCAGCACCCGGACAGGGTGGGGAGCTTTCTTT CASSTRTGWGAFF
TRBJ2-3 NA TRBV7-2 NA TGTGCCAGCAGGGTCAAAGATACGCAGTATTTT CASRVKDTQYF
TRBJ2-7 many TRBV29-1 TRBD1 TGCAGCGTAGGGGACAGGGGGCTATACGAGCAGTACTTC CSVGDRGLYEQYF
TRBJ2-7 few TRBV9 NA TGTGCCAGCAGCGTTCGGGACGATACCGAGCAGTACTTC CASSVRDDTEQYF
TRBJ2-3 many TRBV18 NA TGTGCCAGCTCACCGGGACAACCTAGCACAGATACGCAGTATTTT CASSPGQPSTDTQYF
TRBJ2-1 few TRBV29-1 TRBD2 TGCAGCGCCATAGCAAGCGGGAGGTACAATGAGCAGTTCTTC CSAIASGRYNEQFF
TRBJ2-1 many TRBV15 TRBD2 TGTGCCACCAGCACCTCCGGACTAGCGGGGGTAATCTCCTACAATGAGCAGTTCTTC CATSTSGLAGVISYNEQFF
TRBJ1-5 NA TRBV6-1 NA TGTGCCAGCAGTGAAGCATTGAGGAATCAGCCCCAGCATTTT CASSEALRNQPQHF
TRBJ2-2 few TRBV7-2 TRBD2 TGTGCCAGCAGCTCCCTCAGGCTAGCGGGTGCCACCGGGGAGCTGTTTTTT CASSSLRLAGATGELFF
TRBJ2-7 NA TRBV2 NA TGTGCCAGCGGGGGGAGCTCCTACGAGCAGTACTTC CASGGSSYEQYF
TRBJ2-7 few TRBV27 NA TGTGCCAGCAGTTTATCAGACAAGGGGTACGAGCAGTACTTC CASSLSDKGYEQYF
TRBJ2-1 many TRBV4-3 TRBD2 TGCGCCAGCAGCCAAGATTGGGCTAGCGGCTCCTACAATGAGCAGTTCTTC CASSQDWASGSYNEQFF
TRBJ2-7 few TRBV5-1 TRBD1 TGCGCCAGCAGCGCGGAACAGGGGCCGTCCTACGAGCAGTACTTC CASSAEQGPSYEQYF
TRBJ2-3 many TRBV20-1 TRBD2 TGCAGTGCCCGGCGGGGGGGCCGAGATACGCAGTATTTT CSARRGGRDTQYF
TRBJ2-7 few TRBV20-1 TRBD2 TGCAGTGCTAGAGCCCCGGGACTAGCGGGTGATGAGCAGTACTTC CSARAPGLAGDEQYF
TRBJ2-3 few TRBV10-3 TRBD2 TGTGCCACCGGACTAGCGGGAGGTTCAGATACGCAGTATTTT CATGLAGGSDTQYF
TRBJ1-2 few TRBV24-1 TRBD1 TGTGCCACCAGTGATTGGGGGACAGGGGGCGAAGAAGGCTACACCTTC CATSDWGTGGEEGYTF
TRBJ2-7 many TRBV6-2/TRBV6-3 TRBD1 TGTGCCAGCAGTCGACAGGGGTACGAGCAGTACTTC CASSRQGYEQYF
TRBJ1-5 many TRBV28 TRBD1 TGTGCCAGCACCTTGACAGGGCGGTCACAGCCCCAGCATTTT CASTLTGRSQPQHF
TRBJ2-1 NA TRBV6-1 TRBD2 TGTGCCAGCAGTGGAGAGACTAGCTGGGCAGTAAATGAGCAGTTCTTC CASSGETSWAVNEQFF
TRBJ2-3 NA TRBV7-2 NA TGTGCCAGCAGCTTAGGCGGCTCAGGACGGTCAGATACGCAGTATTTT CASSLGGSGRSDTQYF
TRBJ1-4 NA TRBV18 TRBD1 TGTGCCAGCTCCCTCCGGGACAGGGGGCAGGGGAATGAAAAACTGTTTTTT CASSLRDRGQGNEKLFF
TRBJ2-3 many TRBV20-1 NA TGCAGTGCCCCCTTCCCAGATACGCAGTATTTT CSAPFPDTQYF
TRBJ1-5 NA TRBV28 TRBD1 TGTGCCAGCAGTATTACCGGACAGGGTAATCAGCCCCAGCATTTT CASSITGQGNQPQHF
TRBJ1-1 many TRBV3-1 NA TGTGCCAGCAGCTCCATAGACCGCCTTCTCTTT CASSSIDRLLF
TRBJ1-2 many TRBV29-1 TRBD1 TGCAGCGGACAGGGGATGTATGGCTACACCTTC CSGQGMYGYTF
TRBJ2-3 many TRBV6-2/TRBV6-3 NA TGTGCCACCTTGACGGGAAAAGGCACAGATACGCAGTATTTT CATLTGKGTDTQYF
TRBJ2-7 few TRBV28 TRBD2 TGTGCCAGCAGAGCTAGCGGGAGGGAGCAGTGGTACTTC CASRASGREQWYF
TRBJ2-7 few TRBV6-1 NA TGTGCCAGCATAGCCGCGGGACCGAGTTCCCCCGAGCAGTACTTC CASIAAGPSSPEQYF
TRBJ2-3 few TRBV7-9 NA TGTGCCAGCAGCTTAGTTGCACCCTGGGATACGCAGTATTTT CASSLVAPWDTQYF
TRBJ2-3 many TRBV5-1 NA TGCGCCAGCAGCTTGGTCGGGACGATATCAGATACGCAGTATTTT CASSLVGTISDTQYF
TRBJ2-1 few TRBV6-6 NA TGTGCCAGCAGCCCAAGGGGGAGCAAGCAGTTCTTC CASSPRGSKQFF